This entry features one T cell receptor (beta chain) sequence. Germline V gene lookup returns CDR1 SNHLY and CDR2 FYNNEI. V gave up 6 bases and J gave up 8 bases; unmatched junction bases: 13. The CDR3 runs 16 residues. This specimen belongs to a study of T cell responses to AZD1222 COVID-19 vaccine. The repertoire was sequenced with immunoSEQ multiplex PCR; TCRdb's copy has only in-frame clones and lacks some. The sample has about 110,000 clones; about nine tenths are singletons. The TCR sequence derives from an adult in good health. The specimen comprised peripheral blood, sampled on day 0 of AZD1222 vaccination. J is TRBJ2-1 and V is TRBV2; 10 bases are shared with TRBD2. This CDR3 is CASRTPGLAGADEQFF. CDR3 bases: TGTGCCAGCAGGACCCCGGGGCTAGCGGGAGCAGATGAGCAGTTCTTC.